This T cell receptor beta chain was recovered during a study of T cells in Graves' hyperthyroidism and ophthalmopathy. This clonotype was seen ten or more times. Its antigen is still unknown. General observations from the study: The majority of expanded thyroid clonotypes above 0.001 also appeared in blood.

It was RNA transcripts that yielded the amplified TCR beta CDR3 regions. First-round RT-PCR with HTBI primers amplified the TCR CDR3 region. TCRdb reanalysed the multiplex PCR reads using MiXCR and keeps one entry per CDR3 protein. The table includes 600,000 to 700,000 distinct CDR3 sequences, 40% to 55% detected once. This clonotype was obtained from an adult man with Graves' disease, either hyperthyroidism or ophthalmopathy (not recorded which). Sequencing used peripheral blood or thyroid tissue (not recorded which).

The CDR3, as DNA: TGCAGCGTTTACAGGGGGGGGTCTGGCTACACCTTC. Protein product: CSVYRGGSGYTF. This chain connects TRBV29-1 to TRBJ1-2, with 8 bases identical to TRBD1. The germline CDR1 and CDR2 sequences are SQVTM and ANQGSEA. The CDR3 consists of 12 residues. The junction had 6 bases not matched to a gene; V was cut back by 5 bases and J by 7 bases.